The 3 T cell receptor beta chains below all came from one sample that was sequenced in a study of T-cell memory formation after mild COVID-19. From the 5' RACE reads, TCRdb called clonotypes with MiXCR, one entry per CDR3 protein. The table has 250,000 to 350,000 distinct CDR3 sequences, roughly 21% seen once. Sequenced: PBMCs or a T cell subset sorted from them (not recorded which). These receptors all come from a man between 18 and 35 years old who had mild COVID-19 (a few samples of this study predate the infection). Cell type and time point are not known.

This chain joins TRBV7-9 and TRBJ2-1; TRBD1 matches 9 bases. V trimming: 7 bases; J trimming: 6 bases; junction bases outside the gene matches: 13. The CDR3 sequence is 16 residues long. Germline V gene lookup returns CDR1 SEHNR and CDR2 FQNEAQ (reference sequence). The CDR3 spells CASTETGTGKANEQFF. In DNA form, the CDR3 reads TGTGCCAGCACCGAAACTGGGACAGGGAAGGCCAATGAGCAGTTCTTC.

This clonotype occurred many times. CDR3 in DNA: TGCAGTGCGAGACAGGGGTTCGTAATCGAGGGCTACACCTTC. Protein: CSARQGFVIEGYTF. The chain is built from TRBV20-1 and TRBJ1-2; TRBD1 matches 8 bases. The CDR3 consists of 14 residues. The V segment lost 6 bases and the J segment 8 bases; nucleotides outside the gene matches: 14. CDR1 is DFQATT, CDR2 SNEGSKA, per germline (reference sequence).

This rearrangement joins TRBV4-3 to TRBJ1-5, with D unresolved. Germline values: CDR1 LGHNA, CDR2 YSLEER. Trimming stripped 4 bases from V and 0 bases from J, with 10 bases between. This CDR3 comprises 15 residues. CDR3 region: CASSLHYSSNQPQHF. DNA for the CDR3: TGCGCCAGCAGCCTACACTACAGTAGCAATCAGCCCCAGCATTTT.